This record covers a single TCR beta chain. Produced via immunoSEQ multiplex PCR; TCRdb's table is partial and in-frame only. In the table there are 68,000 or so clones, 92% of which are singletons. This specimen belongs to a study of technical replicates of blood from a few donors. The CDR3 extends over 14 amino acids. Unmatched junction bases numbered 3, after V lost 4 bases and J lost 1 base. Germline V gene lookup returns CDR1 SGHRS and CDR2 YFSETQ. The chain is built from TRBV5-1 and TRBJ1-1, with 8 bases aligning to TRBD1. Sequenced: T cells isolated from PBMCs. This receptor was identified in a human donor in good health. Here the CDR3 reads CASSHGQGNTEAFF. The CDR3 DNA sequence: TGCGCCAGCAGCCACGGACAGGGGAACACTGAAGCTTTCTTT.